Following are 4 T cell receptor beta chains from one sample sequenced in a study of shared clonotypes between healthy human individuals. The data were produced by immunoSEQ multiplex PCR, yet TCRdb's version contains in-frame clones alone and is incomplete. The sample has hundreds of thousands of clones, around 96% seen once; the top ten hold less than 0.3%. As defined, naive CD8 cells were CD45RO-negative and positively selected for CCR7, with terminally differentiated effector memory CD45RA+ cells excluded. Sequences were obtained from naive CD8+ T cells sorted from blood. These receptors came from a man under 40 in good health.

V gene TRBV27 combines with J gene TRBJ2-1; no definite D call. This CDR3 comprises 18 residues. The V gene lost 3 bases and the J gene lost 0 bases, with 18 bases spanning the gap. Germline V lookup: CDR1 MNHEY, CDR2 SMNVEV (reference sequence). This CDR3 is CASSFQTPSDSSYNEQFF. CDR3 DNA sequence: TGTGCCAGCAGTTTTCAAACCCCCTCCGATAGCTCCTACAATGAGCAGTTCTTC.

The V call is TRBV11-2, the J call TRBJ2-3; the D is unclear. This CDR3 contains 13 residues. The V gene's germline CDR1 is SGHAT and CDR2 FQNNGV. Trimming took 1 base from V and 6 from J, leaving 8 bases between them. As DNA, the CDR3 is TGTGCCAGCAGCTTAGGACCCGCGGATACGCAGTATTTT. It specifies CASSLGPADTQYF.

This clone appeared a single time. The genes are TRBV27 and TRBJ1-3; D is unclear. There are 13 residues in the CDR3. From germline, CDR1 is MNHEY and CDR2 SMNVEV (reference sequence). The germline V and J ends were trimmed by 2 bases and 4 bases, with 6 bases remaining between them. The CDR3 here is CASSLLGGNTIYF. CDR3 DNA: TGTGCCAGCAGTTTACTCGGGGGAAACACCATATATTTT.

The V and J genes are TRBV27 and TRBJ1-1; no clear D. V lost 6 bases, J lost 7 bases, and 9 bases lay in between. The CDR3 sequence is 11 residues long. CDR1 is MNHEY, CDR2 SMNVEV, per germline (reference sequence). The CDR3 coding sequence is TGTGCCAGCAGGGGGTCCGTTGAAGCTTTCTTT. Protein product: CASRGSVEAFF.